Each of the 20 T cell receptor beta chains below was sequenced from the same sample in a study of T cell responses to AZD1222 COVID-19 vaccine. Sequenced by immunoSEQ multiplex PCR; TCRdb stores in-frame clones only, minus some. The profile shows 150,000 to 200,000 clones, roughly 94% of them singletons. The sample here was peripheral blood, taken 28 days after the second AZD1222 dose. The receptors derive from an adult who received the AZD1222 COVID-19 vaccine.

The chain employs TRBV20-1 and TRBJ2-1; unclear D gene. Germline CDR1 and CDR2: DFQATT and SNEGSKA (reference sequence). There are 10 residues in the CDR3. The CDR3 protein is CSLLYNEQFF. In DNA form, the CDR3 reads TGCAGCCTACTTTACAATGAGCAGTTCTTC.

The chain uses TRBV7-9 and TRBJ1-2, with 12 bases identical to TRBD1. CDR1 SEHNR and CDR2 FQNEAQ come from the germline V gene (reference sequence). This CDR3 spans 16 amino acids. V trimming: 4 bases; J trimming: 1 base; junction bases outside the gene matches: 4. The DNA of the CDR3 is TGTGCCAGCAGCTCCCGGGACAGGGGGCTTAACTATGGCTACACCTTC. This gives the protein CASSSRDRGLNYGYTF.

The chain couples TRBV28 to TRBJ1-2; possible D gene TRBD1, 6 bases. Trimming pared 3 bases from V and 4 bases from J, leaving 15 bases between. The CDR3 spans 15 residues. From germline, CDR1 is MDHEN and CDR2 SYDVKM. In nucleotides, the CDR3 is TGTGCCAGCAGTTTGCCCACAGGGCTGGGCTATGGCTACACCTTC. This gives the protein CASSLPTGLGYGYTF.

CDR3 nucleotide sequence: TGTGCCAGCAGCCCAAGCTTTTCTCAGCCCCAGCATTTT. Encoded protein: CASSPSFSQPQHF. This chain connects TRBV6-6 to TRBJ1-5, with D unresolved. V was pared by 6 bases and J by 6 bases, with 12 bases between. CDR3 length: 13 amino acids. Looked up from germline, CDR1 is MNHNY and CDR2 is SVGAGI (reference sequence).

The chain combines TRBV7-2 with TRBJ1-2; 9 positions agree with TRBD1. Germline V gene sequence: CDR1 SGHTA, CDR2 FQGNSA. CDR3 length: 15 residues. V shed 1 base, J shed 4 bases, and the junction held 4 bases outside the gene matches. The CDR3 DNA is TGTGCCAGCAGCTTAGTGGGACAGGGAGGCTATGGCTACACCTTC. Translation: CASSLVGQGGYGYTF.

In this sample, this clone turned up a few times. The genes are TRBV18 and TRBJ1-2, with TRBD1 as a possible D gene (6 bases). The CDR3 runs to 14 residues. CDR1 is KGHSH and CDR2 is LQKENI in the germline V gene. Trimming stripped 0 bases from V and 4 bases from J, with 9 bases between. CDR3 in amino acids: CASSPPGGGYGYTF. As DNA, the CDR3 is TGTGCCAGCTCACCACCGGGGGGCGGCTATGGCTACACCTTC. Variable domain in full (rest from reference TRBV18 and TRBJ1-2): NAGVMQNPRHLVRRRGQEARLRCSPMKGHSHVYWYRQLPEEGLKFMVYLQKENIIDESGMPKERFSAEFPKEGPSILRIQQVVRGDSAAYFCASSPPGGGYGYTFGSGTRLTVV.

The chain recombines TRBV4-1 with TRBJ1-3; weak D call: TRBD1 (6 bases). V dropped 3 bases and J dropped 2 bases, with 11 bases sitting between them. This CDR3 is 15 amino acids long. Germline V gene data show CDR1 as MGHRA and CDR2 as YSYEKL. The CDR3 nucleotides are TGCGCCAGCAGCCAGGACAGAAGGACTGGAAACACCATATATTTT. Translation gives CASSQDRRTGNTIYF.

The V call is TRBV9, the J call TRBJ1-5; TRBD1 might be the D (5 bases). CDR3 size: 17 residues. The germline CDR1 and CDR2 sequences are SGDLS and YYNGEE. The germline V and J ends were trimmed by 0 bases and 5 bases, with 18 bases remaining between them. For the CDR3, the DNA is TGTGCCAGCAGCGTAGGGGAGGCAGGGTTTAGGGATCAGCCCCAGCATTTT. It codes for CASSVGEAGFRDQPQHF. Full variable domain (remainder filled in from reference TRBV9 and TRBJ1-5): DSGVTQTPKHLITATGQRVTLRCSPRSGDLSVYWYQQSLDQGLQFLIQYYNGEERAKGNILERFSAQQFPDLHSELNLSSLELGDSALYFCASSVGEAGFRDQPQHFGDGTRLSIL.

The rearrangement joins TRBV4-2 to TRBJ2-7; 7 bases match TRBD1. CDR1 and CDR2 from the germline V gene are LGHNA and YNFKEQ. V trimming: 4 bases; J trimming: 2 bases; junction bases outside the gene matches: 5. The length of the CDR3 is 14 residues. The CDR3 region is CASSPSTGPYEQYF. The DNA of the CDR3 is TGTGCCAGCAGCCCCTCGACAGGGCCCTACGAGCAGTACTTC.

The chain couples TRBV12-3 or TRBV12-4 to TRBJ2-1; D gene unclear. This CDR3 comprises 13 residues. V was trimmed by 3 bases and J by 2 bases, leaving 5 bases between them. DNA for the CDR3: TGTGCCAGCAGTTTGAAAACCTACAATGAGCAGTTCTTC. It yields the protein CASSLKTYNEQFF.

The chain recombines TRBV6-5 with TRBJ2-2; 12 bases map to TRBD1. The V gene end was trimmed by 5 bases and the J gene end by 7 bases; junction bases not matched to a gene: 5. The CDR3 is 15 amino acids. The germline gives CDR1 MNHEY, CDR2 SVGAGI. In DNA, the CDR3 is TGTGCCAGCAGTCCCGGGACAGGGGGCATCGGGGAGCTGTTTTTT. Its protein product is CASSPGTGGIGELFF.

This chain connects TRBV7-2 to TRBJ2-3; 10 bases align to TRBD2. CDR1 is SGHTA, CDR2 FQGNSA, per germline. V lost 4 bases and J lost 6; bases outside the gene matches: 4. This CDR3 region has 14 residues. CDR3 amino acids: CASSSGLATDTQYF. CDR3 sequence (DNA): TGTGCCAGCAGCTCGGGACTAGCGACGGATACGCAGTATTTT.

The genes are TRBV4-2 and TRBJ2-7; 14 bases line up with TRBD2. CDR1 and CDR2 (germline): LGHNA, YNFKEQ. The CDR3 is 15 residues long. V shed 4 bases, J shed 6 bases, and the junction held 5 bases outside the gene matches. CDR3 DNA sequence: TGTGCCAGCAGCCCACCGGGACTAGCGGGAGTCGAGCAGTACTTC. It translates to CASSPPGLAGVEQYF.

The rearrangement uses TRBV28 and TRBJ1-6; TRBD1 is a possible D gene (5 bases). CDR1 MDHEN and CDR2 SYDVKM come from the germline V gene. Between the trimmed V and J ends, which lost 5 bases and 7 bases, there was a span of 15 bases. This CDR3 has 15 amino acids. In DNA, the CDR3 is TGTGCCAGCAGTCTAGGACATCGCAGCAATTCACCCCTCCACTTT. Translation gives CASSLGHRSNSPLHF.

This clone has a handful of counts. The genes are TRBV7-8 and TRBJ1-6; the D is unclear. CDR1 and CDR2 (germline): SGHVS, FQNEAQ. This CDR3 has 15 residues. V gave up 5 bases and J gave up 1 base, with 9 bases separating them. Here the CDR3 reads CASSGQLSYNSPLHF. CDR3 sequence (DNA): TGTGCCAGCAGCGGCCAATTGTCCTATAATTCACCCCTCCACTTT.

In this sample, this clone turned up once. The rearrangement links TRBV6-6 to TRBJ2-4; no definite D call. V lost 4 bases to trimming and J lost 1 base, with 11 bases between them. Germline CDR1 MNHNY, CDR2 SVGAGI (reference sequence). This CDR3 is built from 15 residues. CDR3 residues: CASSFIDSAKNIQYF. CDR3 nucleotides: TGTGCCAGCAGTTTTATAGACTCTGCCAAAAACATTCAGTACTTC.

The rearrangement links TRBV10-1 to TRBJ2-1, with TRBD2 identical over 8 bases. Germline values: CDR1 WNHNN, CDR2 SYGVQD (reference sequence). CDR3 length: 17 residues. V gave up 8 bases and J gave up 0 bases; unmatched junction bases: 12. The CDR3 protein is CASCGGESGGSYNEQFF. The CDR3, as DNA: TGCGCCAGCTGTGGGGGGGAGAGCGGGGGCTCCTACAATGAGCAGTTCTTC.

V usage is TRBV30 and J usage is TRBJ2-3; 11 bases match TRBD2. The CDR3 is made up of 17 amino acids. The ends lost 2 bases at V and 5 bases at J; junction bases unmatched: 12. Germline CDR1 GTSNPN, CDR2 SVGIG (reference sequence). The CDR3 is CAWSLKLAGELIDTQYF. In nucleotides, the CDR3 is TGTGCCTGGAGTCTAAAACTAGCGGGGGAACTCATAGATACGCAGTATTTT.

V is TRBV10-3 and J is TRBJ2-7; 11 bases map to TRBD1. The CDR3 length is 19 residues. Germline values: CDR1 ENHRY, CDR2 SYGVKD. Unmatched junction bases numbered 13, after V lost 0 bases and J lost 3 bases. CDR3 amino acids: CAISESGGQGVNSGYEQYF. CDR3 nucleotides: TGTGCCATCAGTGAGTCCGGGGGACAGGGGGTAAATTCGGGCTACGAGCAGTACTTC.

J is TRBJ2-1 and V is TRBV27; TRBD1 or TRBD2 may be the D gene (5 bases each). The CDR3 runs 12 residues. CDR1 is MNHEY and CDR2 is SMNVEV in the germline V gene (reference sequence). With 10 bases removed from V and 6 bases from J, the gap between germline ends came to 13 bases. This chain's CDR3 is CAIQTGGNEQFF. For the CDR3, the DNA is TGTGCCATCCAGACTGGGGGCAATGAGCAGTTCTTC.